The 13 T cell receptor beta chains below were found in one sample sequenced in a study. TCRdb used MiXCR to reprocess the 5' RACE reads, holding one entry per CDR3 protein. Of fewer than 65,000 distinct CDR3 sequences in the sample, around 21% were seen once. Treg sorting used a CD4+CD25+CD127-/low gate. The specimen was tumor-infiltrating Tregs sorted from the breast tumor. These TCRs come from a female donor with breast cancer.

This clonotype was observed a few times. The junction shows a germline mismatch at one end, possibly a read error. The chain combines TRBV9 with TRBJ2-1; 11 nucleotides align to TRBD2. The CDR3 runs 15 residues. Germline values: CDR1 SGDLS, CDR2 YYNGEE. The CDR3 sequence: CACSGGLAVRNEQFF. CDR3 coding DNA: TGTGCCTGCAGCGGGGGACTAGCGGTCCGCAATGAGCAGTTCTTC.

In this sample, this clonotype turned up a few times. V and J are TRBV25-1 and TRBJ2-5; D is possibly TRBD1 (6 bases). The CDR3 consists of 15 residues. Germline V gives CDR1 MGHDK, CDR2 SYGVNS. Trimming left V 3 bases short and J 5 bases short, with 16 bases between. CDR3 coding DNA: TGTGCCAGCAGTGAGAGTTCAGGGGCGGTCGAGACCCAGTACTTC. Its protein product is CASSESSGAVETQYF.

This chain connects TRBV6-6 to TRBJ1-5; D not certain. Trimming took off 2 bases at V and 4 bases at J, with 18 bases between the two ends. Germline V lookup: CDR1 MNHNY, CDR2 SVGAGI (reference sequence). The CDR3 is 17 amino acids. DNA for the CDR3: TGTGCCAGCAGTTACGATTCAGGCCTGACGGGGAATCAGCCCCAGCATTTT. Its translation: CASSYDSGLTGNQPQHF.

The V gene is TRBV6-5, the J gene TRBJ2-7; TRBD2 might be the D (7 bases). Germline lookup yields CDR1 MNHEY and CDR2 SVGAGI. The V end was cut by 4 bases, the J end by 5 bases, with 21 bases between. The CDR3 is 16 amino acids. The CDR3 region has the DNA TGTGCCAGCAGTTCAGAGGGGGGGAGAATAGTAGACGAGCAGTACTTC. It yields the protein CASSSEGGRIVDEQYF.

In its sample, this clonotype was seen many times. The rearrangement links TRBV5-1 to TRBJ2-3, with no clear D. Germline V lookup: CDR1 SGHRS, CDR2 YFSETQ. V shed 2 bases and J shed 0 bases, with 13 bases lying between them. CDR3 length: 16 amino acids. CDR3 region: CASSLGSTSSTDTQYF. The DNA of the CDR3 is TGCGCCAGCAGCTTAGGTAGTACGTCTAGCACAGATACGCAGTATTTT.

The rearrangement links TRBV28 to TRBJ1-2; D is unclear. CDR1 and CDR2 (germline): MDHEN, SYDVKM. Trimming left V 1 base short and J 6 bases short, with 12 bases between. The CDR3 has 14 amino acids. CDR3: CASSLSFPGDGYTF. CDR3 in DNA: TGTGCCAGCAGTTTATCCTTCCCTGGAGATGGCTACACCTTC.

This clonotype was counted only a few times. The rearrangement uses TRBV29-1 and TRBJ1-5; possible D gene TRBD1, 5 bases. Per the germline V gene, CDR1 is SQVTM and CDR2 is ANQGSEA. The CDR3 spans 14 residues. Trimming left V 6 bases short and J 0 bases short, with 12 bases between. CDR3 region: CSVAAGLSNQPQHF. CDR3 in DNA: TGCAGCGTGGCAGCGGGGCTTAGCAATCAGCCCCAGCATTTT.

In this sample, this clonotype turned up many times. The chain has TRBV6-1 and TRBJ1-6; D call uncertain. Between the trimmed V and J ends, which lost 4 bases and 7 bases, there was a span of 8 bases. The germline V gene has CDR1 MNHNS and CDR2 SASEGT. The CDR3 consists of 13 residues. For the CDR3, the DNA is TGTGCCAGCAGTGGGATAAACAATTCACCCCTCCACTTT. Protein: CASSGINNSPLHF.

This clonotype was seen only a few times. The chain links TRBV4-1 to TRBJ1-2; 9 bases fit TRBD1. J gave up 6 bases and V 5 bases, and 13 bases lay outside the gene matches. This CDR3 has 16 residues. Per germline, CDR1 MGHRA and CDR2 YSYEKL. The CDR3 protein is CASSSPGQGSKNGYTF. CDR3 coding DNA: TGCGCCAGCAGCTCTCCGGGACAGGGATCTAAAAATGGCTACACCTTC.

This clonotype was seen ten or more times. The chain joins TRBV12-3 or TRBV12-4 to TRBJ1-6, with D uncertain. V was pared by 6 bases and J by 6 bases, with 6 bases between. This CDR3 spans 12 amino acids. The CDR3 region is CASRPPNSPLHF. For the CDR3, the DNA is TGTGCCAGCAGGCCTCCTAATTCACCCCTCCACTTT.

There are many counts of this clonotype. The chain employs TRBV29-1 and TRBJ2-7, with TRBD2 matching over 11 bases. The CDR3 covers 13 residues. Trimming removed 5 bases from V and 1 base from J; junction bases left unmatched: 1. Germline CDR1 is SQVTM and CDR2 is ANQGSEA. The CDR3 protein is CSVRTSGSYEQYF. The CDR3 coding sequence is TGCAGCGTTAGGACTAGCGGGTCCTACGAGCAGTACTTC.

This clonotype was detected ten times or more. The V gene is TRBV5-1, the J gene TRBJ1-2; 9 positions agree with TRBD1. The CDR3 is 15 amino acids. Germline CDR1 reads SGHRS; CDR2 reads YFSETQ. Trimming cost V 5 bases and J 3 bases; bases outside gene matches: 8. Here the CDR3 reads CASRQTGGSDYGYTF. CDR3 coding DNA: TGCGCCAGCAGGCAGACAGGGGGAAGTGACTATGGCTACACCTTC.

At least ten counts were recorded for this clonotype. V gene TRBV28 combines with J gene TRBJ1-5; unclear D gene. V shed 5 bases and J shed 6 bases, with 17 bases lying between them. This CDR3 has 15 amino acids. Germline V gene lookup returns CDR1 MDHEN and CDR2 SYDVKM. The DNA for the CDR3 is TGTGCCAGCAGTCCCCCGGCGGGCGAGGGTCAGCCCCAGCATTTT. It translates to CASSPPAGEGQPQHF. Full variable domain (missing parts from reference TRBV28 and TRBJ1-5): DVKVTQSSRYLVKRTGEKVFLECVQDMDHENMFWYRQDPGLGLRLIYFSYDVKMKEKGDIPEGYSVSREKKERFSLILESASTNQTSMYLCASSPPAGEGQPQHFGDGTRLSIL.